The rows below give T cell receptor beta chains drawn from one sample of a study of technical replicates of blood from a few donors. Profiling relied on immunoSEQ multiplex PCR, and the TCRdb table lists in-frame clones only, not all of them. The profile covers 50,000 to 70,000 clones, with roughly 93% appearing a single time and around 4.2% taken by the ten largest. Material: PBMCs. The receptors stem from a human donor in good health. Some clones in this sample may be carry-over from other donors' samples. The CDR3 runs from the conserved cysteine through the conserved F or W. The order of the fields is D gene, J gene, clone size, V gene, CDR3 DNA, CDR3 protein. D genes are given only for firm matches. Only part of the rows carry a size: once, few, many, or a class if the clone is expanded.

TRBD1,TRBJ1-5,few,TRBV2,TGTGCCAGCAGTGTCCCGGGACAGTCGAATCAGCCCCAGCATTTT,CASSVPGQSNQPQHF
TRBD2,TRBJ2-3,NA,TRBV5-4,TGTGCCAGCAGTACGACTAGCCGAAACACAGATACGCAGTATTTT,CASSTTSRNTDTQYF
NA,TRBJ2-7,NA,TRBV25-1,TGTGCCAGCAGTCCCGTCTTCGCGGGACGCCACGAGCAGTACTTC,CASSPVFAGRHEQYF
NA,TRBJ2-1,NA,TRBV4-3,TGCGCCAGCAGCACGGGGACTCGTTACAATGAGCAGTTCTTC,CASSTGTRYNEQFF
NA,TRBJ1-6,NA,TRBV4-1,TGCGCCAGCAGCCAAGTTTGGGACTTTTTTAATTCACCCCTCCACTTT,CASSQVWDFFNSPLHF
TRBD1,TRBJ1-5,NA,TRBV6-5,TGTGCCAGCTTACAGGGGTTTGGGGATCAGCCCCAGCATTTT,CASLQGFGDQPQHF
NA,TRBJ2-7,NA,TRBV29-1,TGCAGCGCCATCCTCCGGAGCTCCTACGAGCAGTACTTC,CSAILRSSYEQYF
NA,TRBJ2-3,NA,TRBV5-1,TGCGCCAGCAGCTTGCAGGGCACAGATACGCAGTATTTT,CASSLQGTDTQYF
NA,TRBJ1-1,NA,TRBV6-5,TGTGCCAGCAGTGGACAGTCAATGAACACTGAAGCTTTCTTT,CASSGQSMNTEAFF
NA,TRBJ1-1,NA,TRBV5-1,TGCGCCAGCAGCTCATCGCCGGGATCTGGAAGCACTGAAGCTTTCTTT,CASSSSPGSGSTEAFF
NA,TRBJ2-3,NA,TRBV5-4,TGTGCCAGCAGCTTGGGGCCTAGCACAGGCACAGATACGCAGTATTTT,CASSLGPSTGTDTQYF
NA,TRBJ2-7,NA,TRBV5-4,TGTGCCAGCAGCTTGGTGATAGCGGACGCCTACGAGCAGTACTTC,CASSLVIADAYEQYF
TRBD2,TRBJ2-3,NA,TRBV4-2,TGTGCCAGCAGCCAAGACCGACTAGCGGGACCAGATACGCAGTATTTT,CASSQDRLAGPDTQYF
NA,TRBJ2-7,NA,TRBV7-2,TGTGCCAGCAGCTCCGACCGGAGCGGACTCTACGAGCAGTACTTC,CASSSDRSGLYEQYF
NA,TRBJ1-2,NA,TRBV5-1,TGCGCCAGCAGCTTTGACAGTTACTATGGCTACACCTTC,CASSFDSYYGYTF
TRBD2,TRBJ2-7,NA,TRBV5-1,TGCGCCAGCACCCAGACTAGCGGGAGCTCCTACGAGCAGTACTTC,CASTQTSGSSYEQYF
TRBD1,TRBJ1-2,NA,TRBV7-2,TGTGCCAGCAGCTCTGCCGGGACAGGGCAGATGGGCTACACCTTC,CASSSAGTGQMGYTF
TRBD2,TRBJ2-5,NA,TRBV14,TGTGCCAGCAGCCCCCTAACCGGACTAGCGGGGGGGCAGAGTGGTGGGACCCAGTACTTC,CASSPLTGLAGGQSGGTQYF
TRBD1,TRBJ1-1,NA,TRBV5-6,TGTGCCAGCAGCCCCCGGACAGGGGGCCGGAGCACTGAAGCTTTCTTT,CASSPRTGGRSTEAFF
NA,TRBJ2-7,NA,TRBV7-2,TGTGCCAGCAGCTTAGCGCTTGGCGGTCTAGAGCAGTACTTC,CASSLALGGLEQYF
TRBD1,TRBJ2-7,NA,TRBV11-2,TGTGCCAGCAGCCCGATTGCAAGACAGGGGGATTACGAGCAGTACTTC,CASSPIARQGDYEQYF
TRBD2,TRBJ2-1,once,TRBV6-4,TGTGCCAGCAGTGACGGGACTAGCGGGAATGAGCAGTTCTTC,CASSDGTSGNEQFF
TRBD2,TRBJ2-2,NA,TRBV19,TGTGCCAGTATCGGGGGGAGGGCGAACACCGGGGAGCTGTTTTTT,CASIGGRANTGELFF
TRBD2,TRBJ2-1,NA,TRBV7-3,TGTGCCAGCAGCCAACTAGCGGGAGGTCCGGATGAGCAGTTCTTC,CASSQLAGGPDEQFF
TRBD2,TRBJ2-7,NA,TRBV5-7,TGTGCCAGCAGCGCGTGGACTAGCGGGGGGGCCTACGAGCAGTACTTC,CASSAWTSGGAYEQYF
NA,TRBJ1-2,NA,TRBV6-5,TGTGCCAGCACCTCGGACAGCACCTATGGCTACACCTTC,CASTSDSTYGYTF
TRBD1,TRBJ1-1,NA,TRBV7-3,TGCGCCAGCAGCTTAGGGACAGGGGGTGCTGAAGCTTTCTTT,CASSLGTGGAEAFF
TRBD1,TRBJ2-1,NA,TRBV9,TGTGCCAGCAGCTTCCGGGACAGGGGGTGGAATGAGCAGTTCTTC,CASSFRDRGWNEQFF
NA,TRBJ2-5,NA,TRBV28,TGTGCCAGCACGGGAGAGACCCAGTACTTC,CASTGETQYF
TRBD2,TRBJ2-5,NA,TRBV2,TGTGCCAGCAGTGATCTAGCGGGGGGTCCAATGGCCCAAGAGACCCAGTACTTC,CASSDLAGGPMAQETQYF
TRBD1,TRBJ1-2,NA,TRBV7-9,TGTGCCAGCAGCACCTCGGACAGGTCTGGCTACACCTTC,CASSTSDRSGYTF
NA,TRBJ1-6,NA,TRBV6-5,TGTGCCAGCAGTTACTCAGGAGGGTTCAATTCACCCCTCCACTTT,CASSYSGGFNSPLHF
TRBD2,TRBJ2-3,NA,TRBV2,TGTGCCAGCAGTGATCGAAGCGGGAAGGTATCAGATACGCAGTATTTT,CASSDRSGKVSDTQYF
NA,TRBJ2-1,NA,TRBV27,TGTGCCAGCAGTCCCTACCCCGGGGGTAATGAGCAGTTCTTC,CASSPYPGGNEQFF
TRBD1,TRBJ2-1,NA,TRBV19,TGTGCCAGTAGGGGACAGGGGGCGTACAATGAGCAGTTCTTC,CASRGQGAYNEQFF
NA,TRBJ2-7,NA,TRBV10-3,TGTGCCATCAATCGGGACATAATGGACTACGAGCAGTACTTC,CAINRDIMDYEQYF
TRBD2,TRBJ2-1,NA,TRBV5-1,TGCGCCAGCAGCTTATCCGGGGGGTACAATGAGCAGTTCTTC,CASSLSGGYNEQFF
NA,TRBJ2-7,NA,TRBV13,TGTGCCAGCAGCTTAGAGGGGGACCCTCACTACGAGCAGTACTTC,CASSLEGDPHYEQYF
TRBD1,TRBJ2-3,NA,TRBV5-1,TGCGCCAGCAGCTATTTGTCTCCGGGACAGGTTAGCACAGATACGCAGTATTTT,CASSYLSPGQVSTDTQYF
NA,TRBJ1-1,NA,TRBV5-1,TGCGCCAGCAGCCCGCAGGCGGGTATGAACACTGAAGCTTTCTTT,CASSPQAGMNTEAFF
TRBD2,TRBJ2-7,NA,TRBV12-5,TGTGCTAGTGGTTTGGTATCTCTCTTAGGCGGGAGGGCCCACGAGCAGTACTTC,CASGLVSLLGGRAHEQYF
TRBD2,TRBJ2-4,NA,TRBV4-1,TGCGCCAGCAGCCAACCGCTAGCGGGACTAGCCAAAAACATTCAGTACTTC,CASSQPLAGLAKNIQYF
NA,TRBJ1-1,once,TRBV4-1,TGCGCCAGCAGCCAACAGGTGAACACTGAAGCTTTCTTT,CASSQQVNTEAFF
TRBD2,TRBJ2-7,NA,TRBV4-2,TGTGCCAGCAGCCTTAGCGGGGGGAACTCGGGGCAGTACTTC,CASSLSGGNSGQYF
TRBD2,TRBJ2-3,NA,TRBV7-9,TGTGCCAGCAGCTTAGCCCTAGCGGGGGGCACAGATACGCAGTATTTT,CASSLALAGGTDTQYF
NA,TRBJ2-7,NA,TRBV21-1,TGTGCCACCAAAACTAGCAGGGCTAGCGGGAGCCACGAGCAGTACTTC,CATKTSRASGSHEQYF
TRBD2,TRBJ2-1,NA,TRBV30,TGTGCCTGGAGTTCCCTCGGACTAGCGTCAAATGAGCAGTTCTTC,CAWSSLGLASNEQFF
NA,TRBJ1-1,NA,TRBV5-1,TGCGCCAGCAGCCTAGGGGTGGGACACGCGAACACTGAAGCTTTCTTT,CASSLGVGHANTEAFF
NA,TRBJ1-4,NA,TRBV5-6,TGTGCCAGCAGCTTGGTGGGGGGGCTTGATGAAAAACTGTTTTTT,CASSLVGGLDEKLFF
NA,TRBJ2-5,NA,TRBV7-9,TGTGCCAGCAGCTTATTTGAGGCCCAGTACTTC,CASSLFEAQYF
TRBD2,TRBJ2-2,NA,TRBV6-1,TGTGCCATGGAGCGGGACTCCTTCTCTAGCGGGGAGCTGTTTTTT,CAMERDSFSSGELFF
TRBD2,TRBJ2-7,NA,TRBV6-6,TGTGCCAGCAGTTCGGGACTAACCTCCTACGAGCAGTACTTC,CASSSGLTSYEQYF
TRBD2,TRBJ2-1,NA,TRBV12-5,TGTGCTAGTGGTTTGGGGGGACTAGCGGGAGGGCACTACAATGAGCAGTTCTTC,CASGLGGLAGGHYNEQFF
TRBD1,TRBJ1-1,once,TRBV6-5,TGTGCCAGCAGTAGACAGGGGAACACTGAAGCTTTCTTT,CASSRQGNTEAFF
NA,TRBJ2-3,few,TRBV11-2,TGTGCCAGCAGTCCCGGGGGATTCGGCACAGATACGCAGTATTTT,CASSPGGFGTDTQYF
NA,TRBJ1-5,NA,TRBV5-4,TGTGCCAGCAGCCAAGGAGGGGGGGACCAGCCCCAGCATTTT,CASSQGGGDQPQHF
NA,TRBJ2-7,few,TRBV2,TGTGCCAGCAGTGACAACAGTTACGAGCAGTACTTC,CASSDNSYEQYF
NA,TRBJ1-2,once,TRBV7-9,TGTGCCAGCAGCTCCCCCCCGGAGGATGGCTACACCTTC,CASSSPPEDGYTF
TRBD2,TRBJ2-5,NA,TRBV28,TGTGCCAGCAGTTTGGGTGTACTAGCGGGAAGAAGGGAGACCCAGTACTTC,CASSLGVLAGRRETQYF
NA,TRBJ2-7,NA,TRBV5-1,TGCGCCAGCAGCGGCGGGACAGCCGAGCAGTACTTC,CASSGGTAEQYF